The clone carrying this T cell receptor (beta chain) was observed many times. Its target is unknown. Per the germline V gene, CDR1 is SEHNR and CDR2 is FQNEAQ (reference sequence). Trimming left V 5 bases short and J 0 bases short, with 12 bases between. This CDR3 comprises 15 residues. MiXCR, applied by TCRdb to the reads, yields one record per CDR3 protein. The data hold about 150,000 distinct CDR3 sequences, with around 22% observed a single time. The source of the sample is a study of T cell repertoires in cytomegalovirus infection. Across the whole study: Carrying CMV and the relevant HLA type showed in public TCR beta signatures. Study-level points and caveats: Across the ex vivo response, the dominant clonotypes were HLA-C-restricted CMV-specific TCR beta clonotypes. Totalled public TCR beta family frequency picked out people who carried CMV plus the relevant HLA.

The sequence was collected from a human donor in good health (CMV status not recorded). Some clones in this sample may be carry-over from other donors' samples. Material: PBMCs. The chain recombines TRBV7-9 with TRBJ2-3; D may be TRBD2 (6 bases). Here the CDR3 DNA reads TGTGCCAGCAGCCCGCAGGCGGGGAGCACAGATACGCAGTATTTT. Protein sequence: CASSPQAGSTDTQYF.